Reported below is one T cell receptor beta chain. The target antigen is unknown. The sample belongs to a study of CD8 T cells in Susac syndrome. Findings and limits, study-wide: The study acknowledged a relatively small number of individuals in its TCR sequencing and HLA analysis.

CDR1 and CDR2 from the germline V gene are MNHEY and SMNVEV (reference sequence). V dropped 8 bases and J dropped 0 bases, with 8 bases sitting between them. The CDR3 covers 14 residues. Blood CD8+ and CD4+ T cells underwent high-throughput TCR beta sequencing. TEMRA cells were FACS-enriched, with CD8+ and CD4+ T cells isolated negatively. It was with random hexamers that 0.5 to 1 ug RNA was reverse transcribed. The immunoSEQ assay covered 54 Vbeta and 13 Jbeta segments for CDR3. TCRdb re-called the immunoSEQ multiplex PCR reads through MiXCR, storing one row per CDR3 protein. The sample lists more than 110,000 distinct CDR3 sequences; 94% were seen once.

The chain links TRBV27 to TRBJ2-6; D not certain. Sequenced: CD8+ T cells from PBMCs. This receptor was obtained from a human donor in good health. DNA for the CDR3: TGTGCCAGCTGTCTGCTCTCTGGGGCCAACGTCCTGACTTTC. It specifies CASCLLSGANVLTF.